These T cell receptor beta chains were read from a single sample in a study of OX40 agonist ivuxolimab in advanced cancers. The assay was immunoSEQ multiplex PCR, and TCRdb's table has in-frame clones only and misses some. The data show 50,000 to 60,000 clones, about 86% seen once. The specimen comprised CD4+ or CD8+ T cells sorted from blood, sampled in a trial of the OX40 agonist ivuxolimab. Receptors were obtained from an adult with an advanced solid tumor such as melanoma, head and neck, liver or kidney cancer. Both conserved end residues are part of each CDR3. D genes are given only for firm matches. Not every row has a clone size; where given, it reads once, few, many or a size class.

TRBV18	NA	NA	TRBJ1-2	CASSQDRDVYGYTF	TGTGCCAGCTCACAGGACAGAGATGTCTATGGCTACACCTTC
TRBV19	NA	NA	TRBJ2-2	CASRHLTGPGELFF	TGTGCCAGTAGGCACCTGACAGGCCCCGGGGAGCTGTTTTTT
TRBV7-2	NA	NA	TRBJ2-7	CASSLAGTGGYEQYF	TGTGCCAGCAGCTTAGCGGGGACCGGCGGTTACGAGCAGTACTTC
TRBV4-3	NA	NA	TRBJ1-1	CASSQGPMNTEAFF	TGCGCCAGCAGCCAGGGGCCGATGAACACTGAAGCTTTCTTT
TRBV6-5	NA	NA	TRBJ1-1	CASSYGYGTNTEAFF	TGTGCCAGCAGTTATGGGTACGGGACGAACACTGAAGCTTTCTTT
TRBV14	TRBD1	NA	TRBJ2-2	CASSRKQGLNTGELFF	TGTGCCAGCAGCCGCAAACAGGGGCTAAACACCGGGGAGCTGTTTTTT
TRBV28	TRBD1	NA	TRBJ2-7	CASGRQGAWYEQYF	TGTGCCAGCGGCAGACAGGGGGCTTGGTACGAGCAGTACTTC
TRBV27	NA	NA	TRBJ2-6	CASSLSAGANVLTF	TGTGCCAGCAGTTTATCCGCTGGGGCCAACGTCCTGACTTTC
TRBV13	TRBD1	NA	TRBJ1-2	CASSLGDRVGYGYTF	TGTGCCAGCAGCTTGGGCGACAGGGTTGGCTATGGCTACACCTTC
TRBV5-1	NA	NA	TRBJ2-1	CASSTGTPRRAIGDEQFF	TGCGCCAGCAGCACCGGGACTCCTCGGAGGGCGATAGGCGATGAGCAGTTCTTC
TRBV16	TRBD1	NA	TRBJ2-1	CASSQSRSGGLSNEQFF	TGTGCCAGCAGCCAATCTCGGTCAGGGGGTTTATCCAATGAGCAGTTCTTC
TRBV2	NA	NA	TRBJ2-2	CASSDGTRKGELFF	TGTGCCAGCAGTGACGGGACACGCAAAGGGGAGCTGTTTTTT
TRBV10-1	NA	NA	TRBJ2-7	CASSEHATGTYEQYF	TGCGCCAGCAGCGAGCACGCGACAGGAACCTACGAGCAGTACTTC
TRBV2	TRBD2	NA	TRBJ2-1	CASRKLAGGYNEQFF	TGTGCCAGCAGAAAACTAGCGGGAGGTTACAATGAGCAGTTCTTC
TRBV29-1	NA	NA	TRBJ2-1	CSADRPETGIHNEQFF	TGCAGCGCCGACCGCCCGGAGACGGGGATCCACAATGAGCAGTTCTTC
TRBV6-1	NA	NA	TRBJ1-1	CASWDTDVVEAFF	TGTGCCAGCTGGGACACAGACGTAGTTGAAGCTTTCTTT
TRBV5-1	NA	NA	TRBJ1-1	CASSLATTATAFF	TGCGCCAGCAGCTTGGCCACGACAGCCACAGCTTTCTTT
TRBV18	NA	once	TRBJ2-2	CASSPAGGGGELFF	TGTGCCAGCTCACCAGCAGGCGGCGGCGGGGAGCTGTTTTTT
TRBV5-1	NA	few	TRBJ1-2	CASSVGGDAGYTF	TGCGCCAGCAGCGTGGGGGGAGACGCGGGCTACACCTTC
TRBV10-3	TRBD1	NA	TRBJ1-1	CAISETGDRGNTEAFF	TGTGCCATCAGTGAGACTGGGGACAGGGGGAACACTGAAGCTTTCTTT
TRBV11-2	NA	once	TRBJ2-1	CASSSTGGNVEQFF	TGTGCCAGCAGTTCAACTGGGGGGAATGTTGAGCAGTTCTTC
TRBV30	NA	NA	TRBJ2-7	CAWRDWRRNYEQYF	TGTGCCTGGAGGGACTGGAGGAGAAACTACGAGCAGTACTTC
TRBV30	NA	NA	TRBJ2-3	CAWSRGFTDTQYF	TGTGCCTGGAGTAGGGGGTTCACAGATACGCAGTATTTT
TRBV7-3	NA	once	TRBJ2-3	CASSSPVGRGTDTQYF	TGTGCCAGCAGCTCTCCGGTTGGCAGGGGAACAGATACGCAGTATTTT
TRBV5-1	TRBD1	NA	TRBJ1-4	CASSLALGDSEKLFF	TGCGCCAGCAGCTTGGCCTTGGGGGACAGTGAAAAACTGTTTTTT
TRBV29-1	NA	NA	TRBJ2-7	CSVEEGSRGPAQYF	TGCAGCGTTGAAGAAGGGTCCAGGGGCCCCGCGCAGTACTTC
TRBV2	NA	NA	TRBJ2-6	CASTWDGHSGANVLTF	TGTGCCAGCACCTGGGACGGACACTCTGGGGCCAACGTCCTGACTTTC
TRBV6-1	TRBD1	NA	TRBJ1-2	CASSGRDRGRFNYGYTF	TGTGCCAGCAGTGGAAGGGACAGGGGGCGATTTAACTATGGCTACACCTTC
TRBV18	NA	NA	TRBJ2-6	CASSPPLQTGRAGANVLTF	TGTGCCAGCTCACCACCCCTACAAACAGGCCGGGCTGGGGCCAACGTCCTGACTTTC
TRBV5-4	NA	NA	TRBJ1-1	CASSRDWNTEAFF	TGTGCCAGCAGCCGCGACTGGAACACTGAAGCTTTCTTT
TRBV20-1	NA	NA	TRBJ2-7	CSGAGGYEQYF	TGCAGTGGGGCAGGCGGTTACGAGCAGTACTTC
TRBV7-6	NA	NA	TRBJ2-5	CASSPTGGETQYF	TGTGCCAGCAGCCCCACGGGTGGCGAGACCCAGTACTTC
TRBV15	NA	once	TRBJ1-1	CATSRDRNLVVTEAFF	TGTGCCACCAGCAGAGATCGTAACTTGGTGGTGACTGAAGCTTTCTTT
TRBV4-1	NA	NA	TRBJ2-7	CASSQAKQPNEQYF	TGCGCCAGCAGCCAAGCCAAACAGCCCAACGAGCAGTACTTC
TRBV29-1	NA	once	TRBJ1-3	CSVEEGYLLGRNTIYF	TGCAGCGTTGAAGAAGGTTACCTCTTGGGCCGAAACACCATATATTTT
TRBV6-5	TRBD1	NA	TRBJ1-4	CASRLQGAGEKLFF	TGTGCCAGCAGACTCCAGGGGGCGGGTGAAAAACTGTTTTTT
TRBV7-6	TRBD1	NA	TRBJ2-6	CASSLQTGTGGSGANVLTF	TGTGCCAGCAGCCTACAGACCGGGACAGGGGGATCTGGGGCCAACGTCCTGACTTTC
TRBV5-4	NA	NA	TRBJ2-5	CASSLEEGRAIETQYF	TGTGCCAGCAGCTTGGAGGAGGGGAGAGCGATAGAGACCCAGTACTTC
TRBV5-4	TRBD1	NA	TRBJ1-5	CASSLMSGTDSNQPQHF	TGTGCCAGCAGCTTAATGTCGGGGACAGATAGCAATCAGCCCCAGCATTTT
TRBV18	NA	NA	TRBJ2-5	CASSRGAGETQYF	TGTGCCAGCTCACGGGGGGCAGGAGAGACCCAGTACTTC
TRBV27	NA	few	TRBJ2-1	CASSPLSAGTLYNEQFF	TGTGCCAGCAGCCCCCTATCCGCCGGGACTCTCTACAATGAGCAGTTCTTC
TRBV6-1	TRBD1	NA	TRBJ1-2	CASRDRGKANYGYTF	TGTGCCAGCAGGGACAGGGGGAAAGCTAACTATGGCTACACCTTC
TRBV27	TRBD2	NA	TRBJ2-2	CASKQLAGGSTGELFF	TGTGCCAGCAAACAACTAGCGGGAGGATCCACCGGGGAGCTGTTTTTT
TRBV6-5	NA	NA	TRBJ2-6	CASSYSKASGANVLTF	TGTGCCAGCAGTTACTCTAAGGCCTCTGGGGCCAACGTCCTGACTTTC
TRBV9	TRBD1	NA	TRBJ2-7	CASSVTGQGSHEQYF	TGTGCCAGCAGCGTAACAGGACAGGGGTCCCACGAGCAGTACTTC
TRBV29-1	NA	NA	TRBJ1-2	CSVSAVVDGYTF	TGCAGCGTTTCAGCAGTGGTCGATGGCTACACCTTC
TRBV19	NA	NA	TRBJ2-6	CASTVGHSISGANVLTF	TGTGCCAGTACGGTTGGACATTCAATCTCTGGGGCCAACGTCCTGACTTTC
TRBV7-2	NA	NA	TRBJ2-3	CASSPTVTGGTQYF	TGTGCCAGCAGTCCAACCGTCACCGGGGGTACGCAGTATTTT
TRBV6-5	TRBD1	NA	TRBJ2-4	CASSNAGTGDIQYF	TGTGCCAGCAGTAACGCCGGGACAGGGGACATTCAGTACTTC
TRBV27	TRBD2	NA	TRBJ2-1	CASRGTSAYNEQFF	TGTGCCAGCCGGGGGACTAGCGCCTACAATGAGCAGTTCTTC
TRBV27	NA	NA	TRBJ2-5	CASSSWTGKTQYF	TGTGCCAGCAGTTCATGGACCGGGAAGACCCAGTACTTC
TRBV29-1	TRBD1	NA	TRBJ2-3	CSAPMTGGGTDTQYF	TGCAGCGCCCCGATGACAGGGGGCGGCACAGATACGCAGTATTTT
TRBV10-1	NA	NA	TRBJ2-3	CASSEDMTTDTQYF	TGCGCCAGCAGTGAGGACATGACAACAGATACGCAGTATTTT
TRBV6-6	TRBD1	NA	TRBJ1-4	CASSSPTGLGEKLFF	TGTGCCAGCAGTTCGCCGACAGGGTTGGGTGAAAAACTGTTTTTT
TRBV29-1	NA	NA	TRBJ2-7	CSVKPGGGYEQYF	TGCAGCGTAAAGCCAGGGGGAGGCTACGAGCAGTACTTC